The entry that follows covers one T cell receptor beta chain sequence. Its antigen is not identified. Amplification used 60 Vbeta primers and 13 Jbeta primers. Produced via immunoSEQ multiplex PCR; TCRdb's table is partial and in-frame only. The table has about 140,000 clones, about four fifths seen once. For this donor, CMV serostatus was not recorded. This specimen belongs to a study of cytomegalovirus exposure and HLA in healthy donors. Overall study: Across almost 400 genotyped donors, 81% landed in the Caucasian-associated ancestry cluster. Overall study findings and caveats: In a later analysis, TCR beta V- and J-gene trimming showed a link to a missense DCLRE1C variant. In vitro testing confirmed three CMV-associated chains as specific for CMV antigens.

The CDR3 covers 11 residues. V was cut by 4 bases and J by 6 bases, with 5 bases left in between. Germline V gene data show CDR1 as SGHTA and CDR2 as FQGTGA. The chain links TRBV7-3 to TRBJ2-3; D gene unclear. The clonotype originates from a man aged 25-40 years in good health. Sequencing was carried out using PBMCs. The CDR3: CASSSRDTQYF. In DNA, the CDR3 is TGTGCCAGCAGCTCGCGGGATACGCAGTATTTT.